This TCR beta chain is drawn from a study of T-cell reconstitution after alpha-beta-depleted transplantation in children. Study-wide results and caveats: Several hundred graft clones that had expanded were reportedly the source of alpha-beta T cells about two months after transplant. When one year had passed after transplant, most T-cell counts and diversity came from newly produced T cells.

This clonotype has just a few counts. Its antigen is as yet unknown. Construction of the TCRbeta library involved unique molecular identifiers. Each CDR3 protein gets one entry after TCRdb re-called the PCR reads with MiXCR. The data show roughly 670,000 distinct CDR3 sequences, around 13% seen once. Germline V gene data show CDR1 as ENHRY and CDR2 as SYGVKD. V was trimmed by 6 bases and J by 0 bases, leaving 13 bases between them. This CDR3 contains 15 residues. Sequenced material: PBMCs, taken before TCRalphabeta/CD19-depleted stem cell transplant. The clonotype was recovered from a girl aged 2-15 years with congenital amegakaryocytic thrombocytopenia, due to receive a stem cell transplant. V usage is TRBV10-3 and J usage is TRBJ2-3; D possibly uses TRBD1 or TRBD2 (5 bases each). CDR3 bases: TGTGCCATCAGCGCCGGGACCGCTAGCACAGATACGCAGTATTTT. This translates into CAISAGTASTDTQYF.